The rows below give T cell receptor beta chains drawn from one sample of a study of graft-versus-host responses after intestinal transplantation. Method: immunoSEQ multiplex PCR; TCRdb's copy keeps in-frame clones and lacks some. This table has around 130,000 clones, about 92% appearing once. These TCRs' antigens remain unknown. The sequencing here drew on unstimulated CD4+ T cells sorted from spleen or lymph node cells, taken before intestinal transplant. Source of these receptors: a human donor who received an intestinal transplant. Both conserved end residues are part of each CDR3.

V gene	J gene	CDR3 protein
TRBV7-8	TRBJ1-2	CASSLGAGATNYGYTF
TRBV11-2	TRBJ2-7	CASSRIRTSGEANSYEQYF
TRBV27	TRBJ1-1	CASSPPGGLGTEAFF
TRBV27	TRBJ2-7	CASSRQDSYEQYF
TRBV5-6	TRBJ2-5	CASSLLAGQETQYF
TRBV19	TRBJ2-3	CASSPMAGSGAVDTQYF
TRBV6-5	TRBJ2-7	CASNSGGSSYEQYF
TRBV4-1	TRBJ1-2	CASSQDGGHRGYTF
TRBV29-1	TRBJ1-2	CSVELVDYGYTF
TRBV5-1	TRBJ1-3	CASSAGAGNTIYF
TRBV11-2	TRBJ2-6	CASSLRVTGANVLTF
TRBV2	TRBJ1-1	CASSKQGNTEAFF
TRBV4-1	TRBJ2-5	CASSQGLAGGRRQETQYF
TRBV19	TRBJ1-2	CASSTPTGFVMGGYTF
TRBV5-1	TRBJ1-4	CASSLSSGPNEKLFF